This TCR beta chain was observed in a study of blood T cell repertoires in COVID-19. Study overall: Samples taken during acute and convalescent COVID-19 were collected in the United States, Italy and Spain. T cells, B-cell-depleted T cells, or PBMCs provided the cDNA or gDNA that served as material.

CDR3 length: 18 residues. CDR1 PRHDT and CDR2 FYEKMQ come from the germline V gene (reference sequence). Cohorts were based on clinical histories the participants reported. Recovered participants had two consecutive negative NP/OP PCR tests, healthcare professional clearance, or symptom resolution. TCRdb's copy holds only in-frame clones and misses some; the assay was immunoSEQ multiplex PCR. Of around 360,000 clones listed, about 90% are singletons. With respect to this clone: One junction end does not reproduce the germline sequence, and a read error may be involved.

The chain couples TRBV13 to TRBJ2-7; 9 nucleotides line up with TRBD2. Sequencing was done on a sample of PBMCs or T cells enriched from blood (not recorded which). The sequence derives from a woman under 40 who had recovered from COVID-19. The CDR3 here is CASSLGGDFAGGRYEQYF. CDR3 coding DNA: TGTGCCAGCAGCCTAGGAGGGGATTTCGCGGGGGGGCGATACGAGCAGTACTTC.